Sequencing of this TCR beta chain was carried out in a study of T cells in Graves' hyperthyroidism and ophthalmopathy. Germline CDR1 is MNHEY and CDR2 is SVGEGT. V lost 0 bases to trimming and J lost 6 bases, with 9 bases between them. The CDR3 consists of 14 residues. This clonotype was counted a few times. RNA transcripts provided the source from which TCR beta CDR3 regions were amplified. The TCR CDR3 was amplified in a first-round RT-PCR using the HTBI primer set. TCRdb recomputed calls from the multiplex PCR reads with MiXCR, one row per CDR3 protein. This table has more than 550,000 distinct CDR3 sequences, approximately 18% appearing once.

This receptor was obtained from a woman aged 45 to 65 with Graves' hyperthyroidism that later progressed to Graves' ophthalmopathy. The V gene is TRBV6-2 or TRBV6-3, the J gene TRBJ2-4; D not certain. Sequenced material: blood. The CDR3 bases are TGTGCCAGCAGTTACTCTTCCGTGAGAAACATTCAGTACTTC. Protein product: CASSYSSVRNIQYF.